This passage covers 5 T cell receptor beta chains from one sample sequenced in a study of blood T cell repertoires in COVID-19. Some clones are missing from TCRdb's copy, which holds only in-frame ones; the method was immunoSEQ multiplex PCR. Of 130,000 or so clones listed, 70% to 85% were seen once; the top ten hold around 8.4%. The sequencing input was PBMCs or T cells enriched from blood (not recorded which). The receptors shown here come from a man in his fifties or sixties who had recovered from COVID-19.

The chain combines TRBV6-5 with TRBJ1-1; 8 nucleotides align to TRBD1. The CDR3 consists of 12 residues. Trimming took 6 bases from V and 8 from J; bases not matched to a gene: 5. From germline, CDR1 is MNHEY and CDR2 SVGAGI. The DNA of the CDR3 is TGTGCCAGCAGACGGACAGGGCGAGAAGCTTTCTTT. Its translation: CASRRTGREAFF.

V and J are TRBV28 and TRBJ2-3, with TRBD2 matching 7 bases. After removal of 4 bases from V and 3 bases from J, the junction contained 4 bases not matched to a gene. The CDR3 runs 14 residues. Germline CDR1 is MDHEN and CDR2 is SYDVKM. DNA for the CDR3: TGTGCCAGCAGTTGGTTCGGGGGGACAGATACGCAGTATTTT. Translation: CASSWFGGTDTQYF.

The CDR3 coding sequence is TGTGCCAGCAGCTTAGATTTCGTGGGCGGGGGGGCGGCCAGGTACGAGCAGTACTTC. As protein: CASSLDFVGGGAARYEQYF. The chain employs TRBV11-2 and TRBJ2-7; TRBD2 matches 9 bases. The CDR3 is 19 residues long. Germline lookup yields CDR1 SGHAT and CDR2 FQNNGV. Losses at the gene ends were 0 bases for V and 4 bases for J; bases not matched to a gene: 16. The full variable domain, rest sourced from reference TRBV11-2 and TRBJ2-7, is EAGVAQSPRYKIIEKRQSVAFWCNPISGHATLYWYQQILGQGPKLLIQFQNNGVVDDSQLPKDRFSAERLKGVDSTLKIQPAKLEDSAVYLCASSLDFVGGGAARYEQYFGPGTRLTVT.

This chain connects TRBV19 to TRBJ1-5; TRBD1 aligns across 8 bases. CDR3 length: 14 residues. Germline assignment: CDR1 LNHDA and CDR2 SQIVND (reference sequence). V shed 4 bases and J 6 bases; nucleotides not matched to a gene: 5. CDR3 in DNA: TGTGCCAGTAGTAAGGGAGGGACAGGTCAGCCCCAGCATTTT. Protein: CASSKGGTGQPQHF. The complete variable domain, with remaining parts taken from reference TRBV19 and TRBJ1-5, reads DGGITQSPKYLFRKEGQNVTLSCEQNLNHDAMYWYRQDPGQGLRLIYYSQIVNDFQKGDIAEGYSVSREKKESFPLTVTSAQKNPTAFYLCASSKGGTGQPQHFGDGTRLSIL.

The rearrangement joins TRBV30 to TRBJ1-6, with 9 bases fitting TRBD1. Germline CDR1 GTSNPN, CDR2 SVGIG (reference sequence). The CDR3 runs to 15 residues. The V segment lost 2 bases and the J segment 4 bases; nucleotides outside the gene matches: 3. In DNA, the CDR3 is TGTGCCTGGAGTCCTGGGACAGGGTATAATTCACCCCTCCACTTT. Encoded protein: CAWSPGTGYNSPLHF.